The source of this T cell receptor beta chain is a study of T cells in Graves' hyperthyroidism and ophthalmopathy. At the level of the study: Peripheral blood collection took place at initial diagnosis, before any treatment.

Findings and caveats of the study: Onset of ophthalmopathy came a median roughly 6.5 months after the model predicted it.

TCR beta CDR3 regions were amplified from RNA. HTBI primers were employed in a first-round RT-PCR of the TCR CDR3. TCRdb reprocessed the multiplex PCR reads via MiXCR and lists one record per CDR3 protein. Of 300,000 to 450,000 distinct CDR3 sequences in the sample, roughly 14% were seen once. This clonotype showed up just a few times. Its matching antigen is unknown. Out of approximately 10 ml of fresh peripheral blood came the PBMCs. This clonotype was obtained from a man under 40 with Graves' hyperthyroidism that later progressed to Graves' ophthalmopathy. Sequencing used blood.

CDR3 nucleotide sequence: TGTGCCAGCAGCCCCTCAGGGCTAGCGGGGGGGCCCTACAATGAGCAGTTCTTC. Its protein product is CASSPSGLAGGPYNEQFF. V and J are TRBV7-9 and TRBJ2-1, with 12 bases that match TRBD2. CDR1 and CDR2 from the germline V gene are SEHNR and FQNEAQ (reference sequence). This CDR3 comprises 18 residues. V shed 5 bases, J shed 2 bases, and the junction held 10 bases outside the gene matches.